The 5 T cell receptor beta chains below were found in one sample sequenced in a study of blood T cell repertoires in COVID-19. Profiled with immunoSEQ multiplex PCR; TCRdb holds only in-frame clones, not every one. This table holds about 42,000 clones, 70% to 90% found once. Sequenced: peripheral blood. The receptors stem from a human donor in a cohort sampled during active COVID-19.

The chain carries TRBV12-5 and TRBJ2-2; D call uncertain. The CDR3 has 15 amino acids. Germline loops: CDR1 LGHNT, CDR2 FRNRAP. V gave up 2 bases and J gave up 1 base, with 8 bases separating them. CDR3 amino acids: CASGLIPGNTGELFF. CDR3 DNA sequence: TGTGCTAGTGGTTTGATTCCCGGGAACACCGGGGAGCTGTTTTTT.

The rearrangement links TRBV10-1 to TRBJ2-6; D call uncertain. V was trimmed by 6 bases and J by 4 bases, leaving 10 bases between them. The V gene's germline CDR1 is WNHNN and CDR2 SYGVQD (reference sequence). CDR3 length equals 14 residues. CDR3 protein: CASRKNTGANVLTF. The CDR3 DNA sequence: TGCGCCAGCAGAAAAAACACAGGGGCCAACGTCCTGACTTTC.

The chain couples TRBV6-6 to TRBJ2-3; TRBD2 is a possible D gene (6 bases). Germline V gives CDR1 MNHNY, CDR2 SVGAGI (reference sequence). The V end was cut by 6 bases, the J end by 2 bases, with 15 bases between. The CDR3 runs to 15 residues. The CDR3 coding sequence is TGTGCCAGCAGGGGATGGACTACCTCCACAGATACGCAGTATTTT. Its protein is CASRGWTTSTDTQYF.

In this sample, this clone turned up once. The chain combines TRBV9 with TRBJ1-2; TRBD1 aligns across 9 bases. The CDR3 extends over 12 amino acids. The junction had 0 bases not matched to a gene; V was cut back by 3 bases and J by 6 bases. Germline V gives CDR1 SGDLS, CDR2 YYNGEE. The CDR3 DNA follows: TGTGCCAGCAGCGGGGACAGGGATGGCTACACCTTC. Its protein is CASSGDRDGYTF.

The chain couples TRBV9 to TRBJ2-1; maybe TRBD2 (6 bases). CDR1 and CDR2 (germline): SGDLS, YYNGEE. V was clipped by 3 bases and J by 5 bases, with 12 bases between them. The CDR3 covers 14 residues. CDR3 nucleotide sequence: TGTGCCAGCAGCGCCCGGGACTGGGACAATGAGCAGTTCTTC. It specifies CASSARDWDNEQFF.